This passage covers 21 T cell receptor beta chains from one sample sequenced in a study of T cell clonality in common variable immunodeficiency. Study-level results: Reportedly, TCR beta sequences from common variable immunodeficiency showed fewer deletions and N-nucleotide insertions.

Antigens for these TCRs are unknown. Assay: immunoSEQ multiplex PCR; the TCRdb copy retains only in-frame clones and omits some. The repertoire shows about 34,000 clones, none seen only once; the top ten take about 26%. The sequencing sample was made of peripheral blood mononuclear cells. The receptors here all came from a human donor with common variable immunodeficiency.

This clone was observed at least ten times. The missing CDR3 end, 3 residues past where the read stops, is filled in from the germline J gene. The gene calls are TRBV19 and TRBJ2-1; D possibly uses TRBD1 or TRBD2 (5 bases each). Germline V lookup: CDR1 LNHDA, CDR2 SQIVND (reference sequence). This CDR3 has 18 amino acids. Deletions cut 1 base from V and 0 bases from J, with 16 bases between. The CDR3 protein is CASSIAVWERGSYNEQFF. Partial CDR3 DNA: TGTGCCAGTAGTATAGCGGTGTGGGAGAGGGGCTCCTACAATGAG.

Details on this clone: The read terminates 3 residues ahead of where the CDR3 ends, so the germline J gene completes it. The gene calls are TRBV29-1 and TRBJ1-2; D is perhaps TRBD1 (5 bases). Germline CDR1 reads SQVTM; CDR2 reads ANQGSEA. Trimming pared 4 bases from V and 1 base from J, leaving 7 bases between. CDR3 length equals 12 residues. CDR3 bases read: TGCAGCGTTGCCCAGGGTAACTATGGC. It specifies CSVAQGNYG. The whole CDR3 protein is CSVAQGNYGYTF.

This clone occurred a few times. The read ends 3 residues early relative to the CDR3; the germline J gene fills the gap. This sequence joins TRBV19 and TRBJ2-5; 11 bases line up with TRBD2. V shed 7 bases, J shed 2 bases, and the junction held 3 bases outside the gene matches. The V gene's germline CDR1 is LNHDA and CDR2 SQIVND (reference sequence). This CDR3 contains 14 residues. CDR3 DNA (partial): TGTGCCAGTATGGGACTAGCGGATCAAGAGACC. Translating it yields CASMGLADQET. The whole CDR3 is CASMGLADQETQYF. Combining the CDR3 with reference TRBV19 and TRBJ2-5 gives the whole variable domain DGGITQSPKYLFRKEGQNVTLSCEQNLNHDAMYWYRQDPGQGLRLIYYSQIVNDFQKGDIAEGYSVSREKKESFPLTVTSAQKNPTAFYLCASMGLADQETQYFGPGTRLLVL.

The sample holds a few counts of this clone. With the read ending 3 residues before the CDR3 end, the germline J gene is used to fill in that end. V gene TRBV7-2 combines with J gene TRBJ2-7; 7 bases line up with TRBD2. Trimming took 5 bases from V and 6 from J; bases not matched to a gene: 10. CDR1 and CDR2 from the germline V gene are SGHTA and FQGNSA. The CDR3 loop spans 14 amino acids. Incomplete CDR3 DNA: TGTGCCAGCAGCCCCCAGGCGGGAGTCCGCGAG. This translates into CASSPQAGVRE. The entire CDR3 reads CASSPQAGVREQYF.

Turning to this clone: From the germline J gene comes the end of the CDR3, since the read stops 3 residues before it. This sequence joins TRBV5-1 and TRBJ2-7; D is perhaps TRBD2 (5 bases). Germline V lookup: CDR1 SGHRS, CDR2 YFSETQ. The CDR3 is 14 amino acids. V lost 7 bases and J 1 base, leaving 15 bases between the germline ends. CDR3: CASSLASASYEQYF. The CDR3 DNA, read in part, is TGCGCCAGCTCCCTAGCTTCGGCTTCCTACGAG.

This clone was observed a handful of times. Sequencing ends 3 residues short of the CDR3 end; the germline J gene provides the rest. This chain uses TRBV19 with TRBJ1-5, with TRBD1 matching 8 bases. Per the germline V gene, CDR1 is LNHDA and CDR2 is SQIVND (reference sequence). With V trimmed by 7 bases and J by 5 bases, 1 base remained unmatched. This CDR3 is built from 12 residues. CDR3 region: CASNRGYQPQHF. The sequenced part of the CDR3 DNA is TGTGCCAGTAACAGGGGGTATCAGCCC.

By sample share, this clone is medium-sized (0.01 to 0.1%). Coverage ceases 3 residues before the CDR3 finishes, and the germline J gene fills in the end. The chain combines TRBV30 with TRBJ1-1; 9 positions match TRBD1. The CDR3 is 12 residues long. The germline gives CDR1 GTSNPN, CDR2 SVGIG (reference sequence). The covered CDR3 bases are TGTGCCTGGAGTGGGGACAGGGTAGAA. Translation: CAWSGDRVE. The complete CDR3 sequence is CAWSGDRVEAFF.

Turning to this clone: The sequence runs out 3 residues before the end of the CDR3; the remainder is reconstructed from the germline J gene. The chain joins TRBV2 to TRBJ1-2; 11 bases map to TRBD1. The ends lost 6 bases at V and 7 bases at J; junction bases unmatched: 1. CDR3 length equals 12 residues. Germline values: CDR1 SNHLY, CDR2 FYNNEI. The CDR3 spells CASRDRGPGYTF. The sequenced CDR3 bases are TGTGCCAGCAGGGACAGGGGGCCTGGC.

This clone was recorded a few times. CDR3 DNA (partial): TGTGCCAGCAGCTCGACTAGCGGGAGAAGGTATGAG. Translation: CASSSTSGRRYE. The complete CDR3 protein is CASSSTSGRRYEQFF. The gene calls are TRBV7-9 and TRBJ2-1; TRBD2 matches 12 bases. The read finishes 3 residues shy of the CDR3 end, and the germline J gene is used to complete it. The V segment lost 4 bases and the J segment 8 bases; nucleotides outside the gene matches: 6. The germline V gene encodes CDR1 SEHNR and CDR2 FQNEAQ (reference sequence). The CDR3 loop spans 15 amino acids.

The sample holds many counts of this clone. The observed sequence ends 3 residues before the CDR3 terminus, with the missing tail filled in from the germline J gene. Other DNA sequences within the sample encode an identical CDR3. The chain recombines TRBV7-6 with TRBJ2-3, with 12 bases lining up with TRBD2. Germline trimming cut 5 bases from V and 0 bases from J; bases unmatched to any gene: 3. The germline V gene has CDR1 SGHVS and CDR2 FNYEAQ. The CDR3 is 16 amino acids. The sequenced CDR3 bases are TGTGCCAGCAGCCCTGGACTAGCGGGGAGCACAGATACG. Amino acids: CASSPGLAGSTDT. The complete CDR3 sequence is CASSPGLAGSTDTQYF.

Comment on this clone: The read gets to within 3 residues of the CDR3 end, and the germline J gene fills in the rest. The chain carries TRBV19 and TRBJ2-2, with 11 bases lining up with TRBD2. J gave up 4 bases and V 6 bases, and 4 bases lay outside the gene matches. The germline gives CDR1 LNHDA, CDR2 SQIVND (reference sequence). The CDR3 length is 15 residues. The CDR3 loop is CASRISGRVTGELFF. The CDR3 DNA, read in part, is TGTGCCAGTAGGATTAGCGGGAGGGTCACCGGGGAG.

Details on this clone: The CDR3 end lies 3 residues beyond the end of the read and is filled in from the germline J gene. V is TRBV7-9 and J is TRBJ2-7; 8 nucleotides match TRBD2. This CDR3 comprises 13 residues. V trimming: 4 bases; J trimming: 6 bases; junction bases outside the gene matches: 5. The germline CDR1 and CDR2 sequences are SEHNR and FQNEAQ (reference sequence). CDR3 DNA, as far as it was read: TGTGCCAGCAGCTACGTAACTAGCGGCGAG. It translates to CASSYVTSGE. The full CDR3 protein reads CASSYVTSGEQYF.

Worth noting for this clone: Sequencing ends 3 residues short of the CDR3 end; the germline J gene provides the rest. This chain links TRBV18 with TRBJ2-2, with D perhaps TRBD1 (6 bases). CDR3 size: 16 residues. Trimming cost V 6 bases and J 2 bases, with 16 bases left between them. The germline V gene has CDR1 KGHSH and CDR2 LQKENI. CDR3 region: CASSLNAGTNTGELFF. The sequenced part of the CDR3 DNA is TGTGCCAGCTCGCTAAACGCCGGGACAAACACCGGGGAG.

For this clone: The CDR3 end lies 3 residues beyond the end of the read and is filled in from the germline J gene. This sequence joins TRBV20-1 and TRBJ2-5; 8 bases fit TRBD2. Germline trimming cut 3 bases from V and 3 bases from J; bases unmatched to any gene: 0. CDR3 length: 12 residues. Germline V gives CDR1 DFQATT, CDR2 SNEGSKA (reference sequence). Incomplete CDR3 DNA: TGCAGTGCTAGGGGACTAGAAGAGACC. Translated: CSARGLEET. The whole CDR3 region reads CSARGLEETQYF.

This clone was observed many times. The part of the CDR3 DNA that was read is TGTGCCAGCAGCTTGTGGCAGGCGATCCTGATT. Its protein product is CASSLWQAILI. The CDR3 as a whole reads CASSLWQAILIQYF. The genes are TRBV5-6 and TRBJ2-4; the D is unclear. The read finishes 3 residues shy of the CDR3 end, and the germline J gene is used to complete it. Looked up from germline, CDR1 is SGHDT and CDR2 is YYEEEE. This CDR3 contains 14 residues.

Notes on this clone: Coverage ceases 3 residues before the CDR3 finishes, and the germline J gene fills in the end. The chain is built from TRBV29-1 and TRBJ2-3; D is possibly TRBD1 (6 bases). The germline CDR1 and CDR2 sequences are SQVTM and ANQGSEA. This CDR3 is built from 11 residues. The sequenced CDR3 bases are TGCAGCGGGACTGAGGGGGTAACG. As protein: CSGTEGVT. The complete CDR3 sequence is CSGTEGVTQYF.

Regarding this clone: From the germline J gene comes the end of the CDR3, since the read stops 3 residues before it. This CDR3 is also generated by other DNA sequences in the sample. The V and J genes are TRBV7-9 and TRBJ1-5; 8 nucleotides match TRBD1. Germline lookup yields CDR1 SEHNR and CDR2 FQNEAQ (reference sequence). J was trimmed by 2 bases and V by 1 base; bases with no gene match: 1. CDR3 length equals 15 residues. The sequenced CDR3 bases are TGTGCCAGCAGCTTAGGGACAGGGCGCAATCAGCCC. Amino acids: CASSLGTGRNQP. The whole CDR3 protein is CASSLGTGRNQPQHF.

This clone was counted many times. CDR3 DNA (partial): TGTGCCAGCTCAACGAAGGCTACTAGCGGGAGTGGTTACAATGAG. Amino acid sequence: CASSTKATSGSGYNE. The entire CDR3 protein is CASSTKATSGSGYNEQFF. The genes are TRBV18 and TRBJ2-1; 11 nucleotides align to TRBD2. The CDR3 end is not reached by the read, which stops 3 residues before it; the germline J gene fills it in. The V gene end was trimmed by 5 bases and the J gene end by 4 bases; junction bases not matched to a gene: 13. CDR1 KGHSH and CDR2 LQKENI come from the germline V gene. The CDR3 consists of 18 residues. Complete variable domain (other parts from reference TRBV18 and TRBJ2-1): NAGVMQNPRHLVRRRGQEARLRCSPMKGHSHVYWYRQLPEEGLKFMVYLQKENIIDESGMPKERFSAEFPKEGPSILRIQQVVRGDSAAYFCASSTKATSGSGYNEQFFGPGTRLTVL.

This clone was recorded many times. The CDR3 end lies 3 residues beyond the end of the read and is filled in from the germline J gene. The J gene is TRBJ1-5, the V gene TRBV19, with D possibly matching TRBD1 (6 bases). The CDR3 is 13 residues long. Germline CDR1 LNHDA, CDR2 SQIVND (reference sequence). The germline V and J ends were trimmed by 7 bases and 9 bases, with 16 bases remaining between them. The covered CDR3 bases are TGTGCCAGTACGGAGGGGGTTCGGGGGCCC. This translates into CASTEGVRGP. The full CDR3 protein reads CASTEGVRGPQHF.

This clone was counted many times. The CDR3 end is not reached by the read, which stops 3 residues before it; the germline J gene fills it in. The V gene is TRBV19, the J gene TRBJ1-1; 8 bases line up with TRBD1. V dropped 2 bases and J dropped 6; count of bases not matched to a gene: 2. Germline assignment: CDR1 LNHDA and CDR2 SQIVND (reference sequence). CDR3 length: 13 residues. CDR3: CASSIQGAPEAFF. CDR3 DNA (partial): TGTGCCAGTAGTATACAGGGGGCTCCTGAA.

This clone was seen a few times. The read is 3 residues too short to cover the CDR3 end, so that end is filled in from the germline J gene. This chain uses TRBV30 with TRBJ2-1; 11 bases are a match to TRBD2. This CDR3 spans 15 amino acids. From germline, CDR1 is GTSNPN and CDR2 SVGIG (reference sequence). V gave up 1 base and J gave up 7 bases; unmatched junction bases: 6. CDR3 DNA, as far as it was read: TGTGCCTGGAGTGGGGGGACTAGCGGTAGGAATGAG. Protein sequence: CAWSGGTSGRNE. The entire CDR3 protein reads CAWSGGTSGRNEQFF.